The present T cell receptor (beta chain) was sequenced within a study of OX40 agonist ivuxolimab in advanced cancers. Sequenced by immunoSEQ multiplex PCR; TCRdb stores in-frame clones only, minus some. The sample lists around 79,000 clones, 88% occurring once. This clonotype was sampled from an adult with an advanced solid tumor such as melanoma, head and neck, liver or kidney cancer. Material: CD4+ or CD8+ T cells sorted from blood, obtained in a trial of the OX40 agonist ivuxolimab.

The CDR3 bases are TGTGCCAGCAGCCGGGACAGGAACAATGAGCAGTTCTTC. Translated, it gives CASSRDRNNEQFF. The J gene is TRBJ2-1, the V gene TRBV2, with 8 bases fitting TRBD1. V lost 6 bases and J lost 5; bases outside the gene matches: 3. CDR1 is SNHLY, CDR2 FYNNEI, per germline. The CDR3 runs to 13 residues. The full variable domain, with the rest looked up from reference TRBV2 and TRBJ2-1, is EPEVTQTPSHQVTQMGQEVILRCVPISNHLYFYWYRQILGQKVEFLVSFYNNEISEKSEIFDDQFSVERPDGSNFTLKIRSTKLEDSAMYFCASSRDRNNEQFFGPGTRLTVL.